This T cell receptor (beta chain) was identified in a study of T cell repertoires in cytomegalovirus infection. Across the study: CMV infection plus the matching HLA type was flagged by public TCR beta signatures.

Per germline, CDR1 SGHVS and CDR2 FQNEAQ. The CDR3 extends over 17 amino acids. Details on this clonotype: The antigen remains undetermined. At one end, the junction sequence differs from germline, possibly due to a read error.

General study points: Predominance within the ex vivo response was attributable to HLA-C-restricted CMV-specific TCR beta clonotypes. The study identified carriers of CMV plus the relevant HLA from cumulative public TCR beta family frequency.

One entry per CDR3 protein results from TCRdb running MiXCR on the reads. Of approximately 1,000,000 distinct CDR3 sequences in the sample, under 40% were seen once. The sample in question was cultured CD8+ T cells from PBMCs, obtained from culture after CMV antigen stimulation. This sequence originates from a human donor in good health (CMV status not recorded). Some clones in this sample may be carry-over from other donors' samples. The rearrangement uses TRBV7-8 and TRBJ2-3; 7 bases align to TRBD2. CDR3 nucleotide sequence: TGTGCCAACAGCCTCAACGATGGCGGGGGAACCACAGATACGCAGTATTTT. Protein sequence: CANSLNDGGGTTDTQYF. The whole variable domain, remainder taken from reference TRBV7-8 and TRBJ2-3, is GAGVSQSPRYKVAKRGQDVALRCDPISGHVSLFWYQQALGQGPEFLTYFQNEAQLDKSGLPSDRFFAERPEGSVSTLKIQRTQQEDSAVYLCANSLNDGGGTTDTQYFGPGTRLTVL.